These T cell receptor beta chains were read from a single sample in a study of cytomegalovirus exposure and HLA in healthy donors. The table came from immunoSEQ multiplex PCR; TCRdb's copy has only in-frame clones and leaves some out. This table has fewer than 200,000 clones, about four fifths appearing once. Specimen: PBMCs. The origin of the receptors is a woman between 50 and 59 years old in good health and CMV-seronegative. Both conserved end residues are trimmed from each CDR3.

V: TRBV6-6; J: TRBJ2-1; CDR3: ASTPWTVYNEQF
V: TRBV11-2; J: TRBJ2-1; CDR3: ATDAQRSGEQF
V: TRBV5-6; J: TRBJ2-1; CDR3: ASSFGLALL
V: TRBV5-1; J: TRBJ1-1; CDR3: ASSLRGGTEAF
V: TRBV6-6; J: TRBJ2-5; CDR3: ASKRLALGTQY
V: TRBV9; J: TRBJ1-2; CDR3: ASSLKGLYPGGTDYGYT
V: TRBV5-1; J: TRBJ2-7; CDR3: ASNSYRGAFPYEQY
V: TRBV9; J: TRBJ2-2; CDR3: ASSAPVAGGRRNTGELF
V: TRBV10-3; J: TRBJ1-6; CDR3: AISGTADSPLH
V: TRBV27; J: TRBJ1-3; CDR3: ASSPGQGPGNTIY
V: TRBV9; J: TRBJ1-1; CDR3: ASSVQGNTEAF
V: TRBV4-2; J: TRBJ2-2; CDR3: ASSQEFITGELF
V: TRBV7-8; J: TRBJ2-4; CDR3: ASSLAVGSRGTEKNIQY
V: TRBV28; J: TRBJ2-1; CDR3: ASSSADRGLLNEQF
V: TRBV28; J: TRBJ2-3; CDR3: ASKPGDGQEGDTDTQY
V: TRBV25-1; J: TRBJ1-1; CDR3: ASSGGTGGADTEAF
V: TRBV20-1; J: TRBJ2-5; CDR3: SKGGQETQY
V: TRBV28; J: NA; CDR3: ASSWDRASSEQY
V: TRBV28; J: TRBJ2-3; CDR3: ASSELGGSSTDTQY
V: TRBV4-3; J: TRBJ1-2; CDR3: ASSQVAVVGENGYT
V: TRBV28; J: TRBJ1-2; CDR3: ASSLFRTGGSYGYT
V: TRBV5-6; J: TRBJ1-5; CDR3: ASSLSPSIDQPQH
V: TRBV23-1; J: TRBJ2-5; CDR3: ASSQRWDNQETQY
V: TRBV7-3; J: TRBJ1-2; CDR3: ASSRGGQGYGYT
V: TRBV7-3; J: TRBJ1-2; CDR3: ASSLSPTASSYT
V: TRBV27; J: TRBJ2-1; CDR3: ASSLTSGGAKF
V: TRBV2; J: TRBJ2-1; CDR3: ASSPRLAGGINEQF
V: TRBV5-1; J: TRBJ2-2; CDR3: ASSLAVGPGELF
V: TRBV2; J: TRBJ1-5; CDR3: ASSESWGQGNQPQH
V: TRBV28; J: TRBJ2-7; CDR3: ASSRVGLNSGYEQY